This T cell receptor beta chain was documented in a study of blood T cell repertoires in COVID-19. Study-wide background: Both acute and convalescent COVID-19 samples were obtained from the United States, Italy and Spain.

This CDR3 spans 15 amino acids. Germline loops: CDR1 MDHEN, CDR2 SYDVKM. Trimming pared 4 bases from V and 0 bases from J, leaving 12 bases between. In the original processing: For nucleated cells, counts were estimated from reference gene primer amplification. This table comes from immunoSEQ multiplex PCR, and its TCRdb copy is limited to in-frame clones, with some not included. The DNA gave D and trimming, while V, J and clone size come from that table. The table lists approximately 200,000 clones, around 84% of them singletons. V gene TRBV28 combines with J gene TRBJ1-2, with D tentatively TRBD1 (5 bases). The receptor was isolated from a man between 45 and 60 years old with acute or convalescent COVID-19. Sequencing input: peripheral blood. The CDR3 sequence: CASSSSGEANYGYTF. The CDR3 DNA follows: TGTGCCAGCAGTTCCTCGGGGGAAGCTAACTATGGCTACACCTTC.